These 10 T cell receptor beta chains came from one sample sequenced in a study of T cells in Graves' hyperthyroidism and ophthalmopathy. The investigators amplified TCR beta CDR3 regions from RNA transcripts. First-round RT-PCR of the TCR CDR3 relied on the HTBI primer set. TCRdb re-called the multiplex PCR reads through MiXCR, storing one row per CDR3 protein. The table includes 500,000 to 550,000 distinct CDR3 sequences, more than 20% detected once. The sequencing input was blood. Receptor source: a man younger than 30 with Graves' hyperthyroidism.

This rearrangement joins TRBV27 to TRBJ1-2, with a tentative D call TRBD1 (5 bases). The V and J ends lost 8 bases and 5 bases respectively, with 18 bases between them. Germline values: CDR1 MNHEY, CDR2 SMNVEV (reference sequence). The CDR3 totals 14 residues. The CDR3 here is CASAPTGQHYGYTF. Written as DNA, the CDR3 is TGTGCCAGCGCCCCCACAGGCCAACATTATGGCTACACCTTC.

In this sample, this clonotype turned up many times. The chain combines TRBV6-5 with TRBJ1-2; no firm D call. The CDR3 contains 14 residues. The V gene's germline CDR1 is MNHEY and CDR2 SVGAGI. V gave up 1 base and J gave up 6 bases, with 12 bases separating them. CDR3 coding DNA: TGTGCCAGCAGTTACTTACCGGACGGAGATGGCTACACCTTC. Encoded protein: CASSYLPDGDGYTF.

This clonotype was found many times. The chain carries TRBV6-2 or TRBV6-3 and TRBJ2-5, with D possibly being TRBD1 (5 bases). Trimming pared 6 bases from V and 2 bases from J, leaving 25 bases between. CDR1 MNHEY and CDR2 SVGEGT come from the germline V gene. The CDR3 contains 18 residues. The CDR3 protein is CASSRDSRQTLWQETQYF. The DNA of the CDR3 is TGTGCCAGCAGCCGCGACAGTAGACAGACCCTGTGGCAAGAGACCCAGTACTTC.

The genes are TRBV6-1 and TRBJ2-7; TRBD2 aligns across 9 bases. The CDR3 has 13 residues. V was clipped by 5 bases and J by 5 bases; unmatched bases: 4. The V gene's germline CDR1 is MNHNS and CDR2 SASEGT. In DNA form, the CDR3 reads TGTGCCAGCAGTCTAGCGGGGCGGAACGAGCAGTACTTC. Translated, it gives CASSLAGRNEQYF.

There are many counts of this clonotype. The chain employs TRBV2 and TRBJ1-1, with no clear D. Germline CDR1 is SNHLY and CDR2 is FYNNEI. The CDR3 is made up of 11 amino acids. Trimming shortened V by 4 bases and J by 8 bases, and 8 bases separated the two germline ends. CDR3 amino acids: CASSVSSEAFF. CDR3 DNA sequence: TGTGCCAGCAGTGTGAGCTCCGAAGCTTTCTTT.

V gene TRBV7-6 combines with J gene TRBJ2-7; D is ambiguous. With 0 bases removed from V and 6 bases from J, the gap between germline ends came to 12 bases. From germline, CDR1 is SGHVS and CDR2 FNYEAQ. The CDR3 spans 14 residues. The CDR3 DNA reads TGTGCCAGCAGCTTAGCCCCCGCTTCGGGCGAGCAGTACTTC. This translates into CASSLAPASGEQYF.

Ten or more counts support this clonotype. The V call is TRBV6-5, the J call TRBJ2-5; D remains ambiguous. Trimming took off 8 bases at V and 9 bases at J, with 16 bases between the two ends. CDR3 length equals 12 residues. Germline CDR1 is MNHEY and CDR2 is SVGAGI. This CDR3 is CASVYSFGAQYF. CDR3 DNA: TGTGCCAGCGTTTACTCCTTTGGGGCCCAGTACTTC.

The table lists this clonotype with many counts. V and J are TRBV27 and TRBJ1-2; D is uncertain. The CDR3 consists of 12 residues. Trimming shortened V by 0 bases and J by 8 bases, and 7 bases separated the two germline ends. The V gene's germline CDR1 is MNHEY and CDR2 SMNVEV (reference sequence). The CDR3 nucleotides are TGTGCCAGCAGTTTATCGGGAAACGGCTACACCTTC. Translating gives CASSLSGNGYTF.

The table lists this clonotype with many counts. This chain uses TRBV28 with TRBJ2-5, with 8 positions matching TRBD2. This CDR3 comprises 17 residues. CDR1 and CDR2 (germline): MDHEN, SYDVKM. Trimming cost V 1 base and J 0 bases; bases outside gene matches: 7. CDR3 bases: TGTGCCAGCAGTTTATCTAGGGCGGGGGGTTACCAAGAGACCCAGTACTTC. Translating gives CASSLSRAGGYQETQYF. The variable domain in full, with the rest retrieved from reference TRBV28 and TRBJ2-5, is DVKVTQSSRYLVKRTGEKVFLECVQDMDHENMFWYRQDPGLGLRLIYFSYDVKMKEKGDIPEGYSVSREKKERFSLILESASTNQTSMYLCASSLSRAGGYQETQYFGPGTRLLVL.

The chain couples TRBV24-1 to TRBJ1-5; D remains ambiguous. Trimming removed 3 bases from V and 9 bases from J, with 11 bases in between. The CDR3 has 13 residues. CDR1 and CDR2 from the germline V gene are KGHDR and SFDVKD. This chain's CDR3 is CATSDATPGPQHF. In DNA form, the CDR3 reads TGTGCCACCAGTGATGCTACTCCTGGGCCCCAGCATTTT.